Following are 21 T cell receptor beta chains from one sample sequenced in a study of blood T cell repertoires in COVID-19. TCRdb's table, derived via immunoSEQ multiplex PCR, lists solely in-frame clones and lacks some. The sample holds roughly 310,000 clones, roughly 88% seen once. Sequencing was performed on peripheral blood. These receptors were obtained from a young woman with COVID-19, enrolled during active disease.

As to this clone: This sample also contains other DNA sequences that code for the same CDR3. The J gene is TRBJ2-7, the V gene TRBV5-1, with TRBD1 matching 8 bases. The CDR3 is 15 residues long. V shed 0 bases and J 1 base; nucleotides not matched to a gene: 3. Germline CDR1 reads SGHRS; CDR2 reads YFSETQ. In DNA form, the CDR3 reads TGCGCCAGCAGCTTGGGGCAGGGGGCGTCCTACGAGCAGTACTTC. It is translated as CASSLGQGASYEQYF.

CDR3 protein: CASSLISGRGKNIQYF. Written as DNA, the CDR3 is TGTGCCAGCAGCTTGATAAGCGGGAGAGGCAAAAACATTCAGTACTTC. V is TRBV3-1 (or the pseudogene TRBV3-2) and J is TRBJ2-4; TRBD2 matches 8 bases. Trimming cost V 5 bases and J 3 bases; bases outside gene matches: 9. This CDR3 contains 16 residues. Germline CDR1 and CDR2: LGHDT and YNNKEL (reference sequence).

CDR3 DNA: TGTGCCAGCAGTTTCCCTAGACTAGCGGGAATCTCCTACAATGAGCAGTTCTTC. Translation: CASSFPRLAGISYNEQFF. This chain joins TRBV28 and TRBJ2-1; TRBD2 aligns across 11 bases. Unmatched junction bases numbered 7, after V lost 3 bases and J lost 0 bases. The CDR3 contains 18 residues. Germline CDR1 MDHEN, CDR2 SYDVKM.

The V and J genes are TRBV19 and TRBJ2-5; D is possibly TRBD1 (6 bases). V was clipped by 8 bases and J by 2 bases, with 15 bases between them. Germline CDR1 reads LNHDA; CDR2 reads SQIVND (reference sequence). The CDR3 is 14 residues long. CDR3 residues: CASSAQGYQETQYF. As DNA, the CDR3 is TGTGCCAGTTCCGCACAGGGATATCAAGAGACCCAGTACTTC. Looking up the rest from reference TRBV19 and TRBJ2-5 gives the full variable domain: DGGITQSPKYLFRKEGQNVTLSCEQNLNHDAMYWYRQDPGQGLRLIYYSQIVNDFQKGDIAEGYSVSREKKESFPLTVTSAQKNPTAFYLCASSAQGYQETQYFGPGTRLLVL.

J is TRBJ2-3 and V is TRBV10-3; weak D call: TRBD2 (6 bases). V was clipped by 2 bases and J by 6 bases, with 21 bases between them. The CDR3 is 17 residues long. Germline CDR1 is ENHRY and CDR2 is SYGVKD. This CDR3 reads CAISETGAGSLFDTQYF. DNA of the CDR3: TGTGCCATCAGTGAGACTGGGGCGGGGTCCTTGTTTGATACGCAGTATTTT.

CDR3 protein: CASSEQGDYGYTF. CDR3 DNA sequence: TGTGCCAGCAGTGAACAGGGCGACTATGGCTACACCTTC. The chain carries TRBV27 and TRBJ1-2; D perhaps matches TRBD1 (6 bases). The CDR3 length is 13 residues. V was clipped by 5 bases and J by 3 bases, with 10 bases between them. The germline CDR1 and CDR2 sequences are MNHEY and SMNVEV (reference sequence).

The chain is built from TRBV6-1 and TRBJ2-1; perhaps TRBD1 as D (6 bases). Looked up from germline, CDR1 is MNHNS and CDR2 is SASEGT. This CDR3 is 13 amino acids long. Between the trimmed V and J ends, which lost 4 bases and 7 bases, there was a span of 11 bases. CDR3 bases: TGTGCCAGCAGTGGAAACGGACAGAATGAGCAGTTCTTC. This translates into CASSGNGQNEQFF.

The CDR3 coding sequence is TGTGCCAGTAGTAATGGGGGCAGACAATACCAAGAGACCCAGTACTTC. Its translation: CASSNGGRQYQETQYF. This chain uses TRBV19 with TRBJ2-5; perhaps TRBD1 as D (6 bases). Germline-derived CDR1 and CDR2 are LNHDA and SQIVND (reference sequence). The germline V and J ends were trimmed by 4 bases and 0 bases, with 15 bases remaining between them. This CDR3 has 16 amino acids.

The chain is built from TRBV4-1 and TRBJ1-6; D is unclear. V gave up 3 bases and J gave up 5 bases, with 5 bases separating them. Germline V gene sequence: CDR1 MGHRA, CDR2 YSYEKL. The CDR3 runs 13 residues. CDR3 sequence (DNA): TGCGCCAGCAGCCACCAGGATAATTCACCCCTCCACTTT. It translates to CASSHQDNSPLHF.

This sequence joins TRBV9 and TRBJ1-4; tentative D call: TRBD1 (5 bases). The germline V and J ends were trimmed by 2 bases and 0 bases, with 11 bases remaining between them. Germline CDR1 and CDR2: SGDLS and YYNGEE. This CDR3 has 16 amino acids. As DNA, the CDR3 is TGTGCCAGCAGCGTCAGGGCCGCCGCAACTAATGAAAAACTGTTTTTT. Encoded protein: CASSVRAAATNEKLFF.

In this sample, this clone turned up a few times. A junction boundary mismatches the germline segment, possibly from a read error. V usage is TRBV3-1 (or the pseudogene TRBV3-2) and J usage is TRBJ2-1; 9 bases align to TRBD2. Germline V lookup: CDR1 LGHDT, CDR2 YNNKEL (reference sequence). The CDR3 sequence is 16 residues long. The chain's CDR3 is CASSSRGGRAYHEQFF. For the CDR3, the DNA is TGTGCCAGCAGCTCACGGGGCGGGAGGGCCTACCATGAGCAGTTCTTC.

This clone was seen a single time. This rearrangement joins TRBV21-1 to TRBJ2-2; the DNA was not used to check the table's D call, TRBD2. TRBV21-1 constitutes a pseudogene. The length of the CDR3 is 20 residues. The CDR3 nucleotides are TGTGCCAGCAGCAAAGACGGACGGACTAGCGGGAGTGCCAACACCGGGGAGCTGTTTTTT. This codes for CASSKDGRTSGSANTGELFF.

The V gene is TRBV30, the J gene TRBJ1-5; D is ambiguous. V was cut by 4 bases and J by 3 bases, with 13 bases left in between. CDR1 GTSNPN and CDR2 SVGIG come from the germline V gene (reference sequence). This CDR3 is built from 14 residues. This CDR3 reads CAWNWGGPNQPQHF. CDR3 DNA: TGTGCCTGGAACTGGGGAGGGCCCAATCAGCCCCAGCATTTT.

This sequence joins TRBV13 and TRBJ2-7, with 7 bases lining up with TRBD1. The germline V gene has CDR1 PRHDT and CDR2 FYEKMQ (reference sequence). This CDR3 contains 15 residues. The V and J ends lost 4 bases and 3 bases, in that order; junction bases with no gene match: 9. Written as DNA, the CDR3 is TGTGCCAGCAGCTCAGTCCGGGACAGAAACTACGAGCAGTACTTC. The encoded protein is CASSSVRDRNYEQYF.

The chain recombines TRBV7-2 with TRBJ2-7; D remains ambiguous. V lost 1 base and J 1 base, leaving 8 bases between the germline ends. The CDR3 consists of 14 residues. In germline, CDR1 is SGHTA, CDR2 FQGNSA. CDR3 nucleotides: TGTGCCAGCAGCTTAGTTGGTCGGTCCTACGAGCAGTACTTC. It is translated as CASSLVGRSYEQYF.

With regard to this clone: The same CDR3 also results from other DNA sequences found in this sample. The V and J genes are TRBV5-1 and TRBJ2-7; D is unclear. Trimming pared 2 bases from V and 2 bases from J, leaving 14 bases between. CDR3 length: 15 residues. Germline CDR1 SGHRS, CDR2 YFSETQ. This CDR3 reads CASSLVGGTTYEQYF. Written as DNA, the CDR3 is TGCGCCAGCAGCTTAGTTGGCGGCACAACCTACGAGCAGTACTTC.

This CDR3 reads CATSDSLGGPSSYNEQFF. Written as DNA, the CDR3 is TGTGCCACCAGTGACAGCTTAGGGGGCCCTAGCTCCTACAATGAGCAGTTCTTC. The J gene is TRBJ2-1, the V gene TRBV24-1, with 7 bases identical to TRBD1. V shed 4 bases, J shed 0 bases, and the junction held 11 bases outside the gene matches. The length of the CDR3 is 18 residues. CDR1 KGHDR and CDR2 SFDVKD come from the germline V gene.

V gene TRBV29-1 combines with J gene TRBJ2-1, with unresolved D. The CDR3 has 12 residues. V was cut by 5 bases and J by 5 bases, with 10 bases left in between. The germline V gene has CDR1 SQVTM and CDR2 ANQGSEA. CDR3 sequence: CSVRRSDNEQFF. CDR3 nucleotides: TGCAGCGTTCGGAGATCAGACAATGAGCAGTTCTTC.

The chain carries TRBV6-1 and TRBJ1-5, with TRBD1 matching over 9 bases. The germline V gene encodes CDR1 MNHNS and CDR2 SASEGT. The CDR3 totals 17 residues. The ends lost 1 base at V and 4 bases at J; junction bases unmatched: 8. The CDR3 DNA is TGTGCCAGCAGTGAAGGGAGGGGGACAGGGAAGAATCAGCCCCAGCATTTT. Protein sequence: CASSEGRGTGKNQPQHF.

The V call is TRBV19, the J call TRBJ1-4, with D possibly being TRBD1 (5 bases). The germline CDR1 and CDR2 sequences are LNHDA and SQIVND (reference sequence). Trimming shortened V by 8 bases and J by 10 bases, and 23 bases separated the two germline ends. The CDR3 totals 15 residues. Written as DNA, the CDR3 is TGTGCCAGTTTTCCCCCGGGGGGGAAAGGTGGAAAACTGTTTTTT. The encoded protein is CASFPPGGKGGKLFF.

This clone was observed a single time. The chain combines TRBV19 with TRBJ2-1; D not certain. Deletions cut 3 bases from V and 0 bases from J, with 3 bases between. There are 13 residues in the CDR3. Germline assignment: CDR1 LNHDA and CDR2 SQIVND (reference sequence). DNA of the CDR3: TGTGCCAGTAGTATGGCCTCCTACAATGAGCAGTTCTTC. Amino acids: CASSMASYNEQFF.